This T cell receptor (beta chain) stems from a study of CD8+ T cells in alopecia areata. V was pared by 0 bases and J by 4 bases, with 9 bases between. The CDR3 consists of 13 residues. Germline loops: CDR1 SQVTM, CDR2 ANQGSEA. Obtained from alopecia areata patients were lesional scalp punch biopsies along with peripheral blood. TCR sequencing used cDNA made by reverse transcription of extracted RNA. The table came from immunoSEQ multiplex PCR; TCRdb's copy has only in-frame clones and leaves some out. The data show hundreds of thousands of clones, with roughly 69% seen just once and 1.2% held by the top ten.

V and J are TRBV29-1 and TRBJ1-2; a possible D gene is TRBD1 (5 bases). The receptor was isolated from a human donor with alopecia areata. Sample: CD4+ T cells sorted from blood, taken at week 0. As DNA, the CDR3 is TGCAGCGTTGAAGAGACAGAGACCTATGGCTACACCTTC. Its translation is CSVEETETYGYTF.